This TCR beta chain was sequenced for a study of cytomegalovirus exposure and HLA in healthy donors (dated 2017 in TCRdb). In terms of the full investigation: According to an earlier analysis of 550 to 700 of the donors, 150 million to 200 million T cells yielded approximately 120 million unique TCR beta sequences and 276 Gb of sequence data. High-throughput TCR immunosequencing, statistical association of individual TCRs with disease status, and machine learning were combined to predict cytomegalovirus infection status. Typing coverage varied by locus: 629-630 donors for A, B, C, DRB1 and DQB1; approximately 520 for DQA1; more than 600 for DPA1; approximately 470 for DPB1. Donor age, sex, ethnicity and CMV serostatus were compiled together with the repertoire data. An earlier analysis of several hundred of the donors applied high-throughput TCR beta sequencing to assess whether each TCR beta V gene segment acted as functional or pseudogenic. Using immunosequencing, the study profiled T cell repertoires from around 680 subjects and related those repertoires to cytomegalovirus serostatus. Every discovery cohort repertoire had been produced on one sequencing platform. A later genetic analysis used genome-wide SNP genotypes for about 65% of the 666 donors, treating that subset as a discovery cohort. A later analysis re-examined previously published TCR beta repertoires from just over 650 donors and added high-resolution HLA genotyping to investigate patterns of TCR occurrence. Roughly 300 gigabases of sequencing data and 78 million or so unique TCR sequences were included in an early release covering roughly 600 HLA-typed donors. Both class I and class II loci were covered by HLA typing, at four-digit resolution. Among the roughly 380 genotyped donors, around 81% belonged to the genetic ancestry cluster associated with self-reported Caucasian donors. Several DR-DQ haplotypes were handled as single units for association and clustering, since linkage in the cohort was strong. The study aimed to test whether signatures of past pathogen exposure could be identified by cataloging public T cell receptors. Besides the first cohort of roughly 660 subjects, a separate validation cohort made up of 120 different subjects was used. The later analysis used no new phenotypic data to find candidate immune exposures, relying instead on TCR beta sequences and their occurrence across donors. On average, roughly 240,000 unique TCR beta nucleotide sequences were sequenced per donor among a few hundred genotyped donors of the cohort, with around 19% of those sequences being non-productive. Results the study describes overall, beyond this receptor: The presence/absence analyses assumed that sequencing depth was roughly uniform across donors, and that assumption may not be true. At a false discovery rate of 0.05, a later analysis linked 16,000 or so TCR beta sequences to specific HLA alleles. A group of highly shared sequence variants was considered likely to be a technical artifact of the sequencing pipeline. Because HLA typing was missing for some donors at each locus, association tests included only the typed subset. In a later analysis, HLA-associated TCR beta chains were found to be more clonally expanded and to have lower generation probabilities than equally common non-associated chains. The authors suggested that the approach could potentially be extended to other disease states and immunological phenotypes. In an earlier analysis of around 500 of the donors, most TCR beta V segments appeared in productive rearrangements about 90% or about 30% of the time, broadly matching IMGT annotations. For the cohort, immune exposure information was limited to CMV serostatus. According to a later analysis, most CMV-associated TCR beta chains appeared to be HLA-restricted, and the HLA associations seemed to be driven largely by CMV exposure. In a later genetic analysis, fewer N-insertions in productive TCRs were reported among donors in an Asian-associated ancestry cluster than the approximately 630-donor mean. V-gene and J-gene trimming of TCR beta chains was associated with a missense DCLRE1C variant in a later genetic analysis, and the association was replicated in an independent cohort. Three of the identified cytomegalovirus-associated TCR beta chains were confirmed in vitro to be specific for cytomegalovirus antigens. A further reported finding was that TCR beta sequences accurately predicted the HLA-A and HLA-B alleles for most subjects in the first cohort. The study listed 150 to 200 TCR beta chains as associated with cytomegalovirus. According to a later analysis, parvovirus B19, influenza, CMV and Epstein-Barr virus appeared linked to several top co-occurrence clusters. Across donors, most TCR sequences were observed very rarely, whereas some public TCRs were present in many individuals. Because the 87-base-pair reads could not distinguish some IMGT-functional V segments, including TRBV6-2 and TRBV6-3, those segments were excluded. Cytomegalovirus status was reported to be diagnosed by the classifier with high specificity and sensitivity in both the original and validation cohorts. Because counts were too low, more than 15 rarely observed V segments, including chromosome 9 orphons, were excluded from the earlier analysis of a few hundred of the donors. Linkage disequilibrium might explain the correlated functional status among segregating V segments, but an unknown experimental factor could not be ruled out. When HLA alleles, especially DR and DQ, strongly co-occurred, attributing TCR associations to individual alleles was difficult. In a later analysis, TCR association rates were found to vary across HLA loci, with the most associated TCRs seen for DRB1 alleles and the fewest for HLA-C alleles. In this cohort, only TCR beta chains were sequenced, and detectable features were limited by the absence of alpha or paired-chain data.

In total, roughly 670 healthy bone marrow donors made up the cohort. All cohort members were sampled while nominally healthy, although unrecorded immune exposures were likely present. The donor was CMV seronegative and belonged to the group of over 350 seronegative cohort members. Every donor gave a peripheral blood sample, and the peripheral blood mononuclear cells from that sample were used for TCR beta sequencing. The Qiagen DNeasy Blood Extraction Kit was used to extract genomic DNA from the blood cell samples. The library was built by means of the immunoSEQ multiplex PCR assay. The multiplex PCR relied on a mix of 60 forward primers for TCR Vbeta segments and 13 reverse primers for TCR Jbeta segments. Amplification of the CDR3 region of rearranged TCR beta genes was performed with a multiplex PCR assay on genomic DNA. On the Illumina HiSeq System, the amplified TCR beta libraries were sequenced as 87-base-pair reads. Regarding the original processing steps: A later analysis counted tens of millions of unique TCR beta chains across the 650 to 700 repertoires, and some 11 million of these chains were shared by at least two donors. Raw reads were error-corrected and collapsed into unique sequences with a nearest-neighbor algorithm that merged closely related sequences to remove PCR and sequencing errors. CDR3 sequences were aligned to IMGT reference sequences to assign V, D and J gene segments. For a sequence to be retained, at least a six-nucleotide match to both a V gene segment and a J gene segment was required. Rearrangements were classified as productive when the CDR3 lacked stop codons and remained in frame with V and J, and all other rearrangements were classified as non-productive. CDR3 was defined according to IMGT convention as the region running from the second conserved V-encoded cysteine to the conserved J-encoded phenylalanine. The earlier analysis of some 580 of the donors excluded any sequence lacking an unambiguous match to a single V gene segment. An earlier analysis of a few hundred of the donors called V segments functional above 56.7% productive rearrangements and segregating when the between-donor standard deviation exceeded 5%. To diagnose cytomegalovirus status from the catalog of TCR beta chain sequences, a statistical classification framework was built. A later analysis assigned V and J genes by comparing TCR nucleotide sequences with IMGT/GENE-DB human TR gene sequences. The TCRdist pipeline was used in a later analysis to assign CDR3 sequences and most-parsimonious VDJ recombination scenarios. In a later analysis, each TCR beta chain was defined by its CDR3 amino acid sequence together with its V-gene family, and reads lacking a unique V-gene family were excluded. In a later analysis, 450 to 600 highly shared, low-generation-probability nucleotide sequences were removed to address suspected cross-contamination and a sequencing artifact. For each public chain, a later analysis derived a clonal expansion index from normalized ranks of inferred template counts within each repertoire. In a later analysis, generation probabilities were computed with a VDJ recombination model fitted to out-of-frame rearrangements, and the resulting probabilities were checked against IGoR. A later analysis scored TCR-TCR, TCR-HLA and TCR-CMV co-occurrence with hypergeometric tests, applying a repertoire-size bias correction to TCR pairs. To estimate false discovery rates, a later analysis permuted the HLA or CMV assignments 20 times. In a later analysis, co-occurring TCRs were grouped with DBSCAN, and TCRdist sequence similarity was added when clustering was performed within HLA-allele-positive subsets. For co-occurrence clustering, repertoires with fewer than 30,000 or more than 120,000 public chains were excluded, along with four to six repertoires with anomalous nucleotide sharing. The table comes from immuneACCESS by way of TCRdb, which keeps in-frame sequences with V and J called. Part of the clones is missing from these tables; in studies checked, under half for an unresolved V gene and the rest for unknown reasons. The V and J calls and clone size come from that table; D and trimming were worked out from the DNA. Within this sample are 95,000 to 150,000 clones, with more than 60% of them counted one time only. Around 4% of the sample lies in the top ten.

Regarding this clone: Its antigen is not yet known. Qualities for individual bases were not recorded, and no much larger clone is one base off.

Trimmed from V: 5 bases; trimmed from J: 2 bases; junction bases lacking a gene match: 9. The germline V gene (reference sequence) provides CDR1 MNHEY and CDR2 SMNVEV. Measured from the cysteine to the phenylalanine, the CDR3 is 16 residues long. This entry keeps only the CDR3 DNA: 48 bases, framed from base 1. This chain joins TRBV27 to TRBJ1-3, with 7 bases in between that match TRBD1. The clonotype originates from a woman aged 40 to 50 in good health and CMV-seronegative. Sample: PBMCs. The CDR3 loop reads CASSPDGQGAGNTIYF. The sequence in DNA is TGTGCCAGCAGTCCTGATGGGCAGGGGGCTGGAAACACCATATATTTT.